Here is one TCR beta chain with its context. Using immunoSEQ multiplex PCR, the repertoire was profiled, and TCRdb retains in-frame clones only, with some absent. The table records tens of thousands of clones, about nine tenths of them present only once. This entry is derived from a study of T cell changes during pregnancy in multiple sclerosis. The sequence derives from a female donor with multiple sclerosis, enrolled in a pregnancy study. Sequenced here: CD4+ T cells from peripheral blood mononuclear cells, sampled before pregnancy.

In DNA, the CDR3 is TGTGCCAGCATAAGCAGCAGGGGCTACACCTTC. Translated: CASISSRGYTF. This chain links TRBV6-5 with TRBJ1-2; D ambiguous. The CDR3 runs 11 residues. Trimming removed 7 bases from V and 8 bases from J, with 11 bases in between. Germline V gives CDR1 MNHEY, CDR2 SVGAGI.